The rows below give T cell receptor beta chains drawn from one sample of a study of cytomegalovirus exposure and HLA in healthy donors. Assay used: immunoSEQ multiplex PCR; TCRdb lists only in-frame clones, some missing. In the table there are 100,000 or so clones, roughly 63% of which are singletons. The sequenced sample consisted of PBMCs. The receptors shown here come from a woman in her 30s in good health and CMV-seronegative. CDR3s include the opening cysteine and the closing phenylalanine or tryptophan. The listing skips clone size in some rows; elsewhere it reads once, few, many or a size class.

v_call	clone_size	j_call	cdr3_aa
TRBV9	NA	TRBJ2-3	CASSVSIRTFSTDTQYF
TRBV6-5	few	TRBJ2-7	CASRRTGFYEQYF
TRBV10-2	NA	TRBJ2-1	CASRKTSYNEQFF
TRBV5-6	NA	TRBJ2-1	CASSLGLAGGYNEQFF
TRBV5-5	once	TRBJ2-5	CASSLSGAETQYF
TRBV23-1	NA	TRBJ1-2	CASSFRTGEDSNYGYTF
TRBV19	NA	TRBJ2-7	CATRQGAGEQYF
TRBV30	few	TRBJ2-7	CAWRVTVTYEQYF
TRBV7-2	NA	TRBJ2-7	CASSFPGDPEQYF
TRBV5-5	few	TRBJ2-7	CASRLAGGSEHEQYF
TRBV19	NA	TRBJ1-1	CASSMTGGPTEAFF
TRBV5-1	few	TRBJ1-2	CASSRGTAANYGYTF
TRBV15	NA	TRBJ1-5	CATSRAKGTENQPQHF
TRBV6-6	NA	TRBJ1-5	CASSARDSYNQPQHF
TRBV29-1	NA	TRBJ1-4	CSVAGTRNEKLFF
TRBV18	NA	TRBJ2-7	CASAPTGAYEQYF
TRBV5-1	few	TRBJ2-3	CASRTSTDTQYF
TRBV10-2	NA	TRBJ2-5	CASSPHEETQYF
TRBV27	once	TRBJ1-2	CASSSDNNYGYTF
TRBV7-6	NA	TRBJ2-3	CASSLGGGARRTDTQYF
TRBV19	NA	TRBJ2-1	CASTESGAYNEQFF
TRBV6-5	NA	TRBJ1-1	CASSSWDRATEAFF
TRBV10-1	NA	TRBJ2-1	CASSESIGTSGTSEQFF